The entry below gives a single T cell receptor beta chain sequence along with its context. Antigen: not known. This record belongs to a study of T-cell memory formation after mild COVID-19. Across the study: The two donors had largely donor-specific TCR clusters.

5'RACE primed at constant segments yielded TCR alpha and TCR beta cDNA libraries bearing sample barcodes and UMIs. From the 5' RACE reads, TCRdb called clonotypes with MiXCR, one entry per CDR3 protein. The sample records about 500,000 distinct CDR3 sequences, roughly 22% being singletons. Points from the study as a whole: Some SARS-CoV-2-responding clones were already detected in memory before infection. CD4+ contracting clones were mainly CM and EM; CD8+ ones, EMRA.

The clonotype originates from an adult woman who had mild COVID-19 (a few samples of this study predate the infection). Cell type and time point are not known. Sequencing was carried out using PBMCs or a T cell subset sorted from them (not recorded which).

CDR3 in DNA: TGCAGTGCCAGAAGGGGAACAGGGGCCGGTCGAGTCACCGGGGAGCTGTTTTTT. This codes for CSARRGTGAGRVTGELFF. V and J are TRBV20-1 and TRBJ2-2; 7 bases agree with TRBD1. The CDR3 covers 18 residues. V gave up 6 bases and J gave up 4 bases; unmatched junction bases: 20. The germline V gene encodes CDR1 DFQATT and CDR2 SNEGSKA (reference sequence).